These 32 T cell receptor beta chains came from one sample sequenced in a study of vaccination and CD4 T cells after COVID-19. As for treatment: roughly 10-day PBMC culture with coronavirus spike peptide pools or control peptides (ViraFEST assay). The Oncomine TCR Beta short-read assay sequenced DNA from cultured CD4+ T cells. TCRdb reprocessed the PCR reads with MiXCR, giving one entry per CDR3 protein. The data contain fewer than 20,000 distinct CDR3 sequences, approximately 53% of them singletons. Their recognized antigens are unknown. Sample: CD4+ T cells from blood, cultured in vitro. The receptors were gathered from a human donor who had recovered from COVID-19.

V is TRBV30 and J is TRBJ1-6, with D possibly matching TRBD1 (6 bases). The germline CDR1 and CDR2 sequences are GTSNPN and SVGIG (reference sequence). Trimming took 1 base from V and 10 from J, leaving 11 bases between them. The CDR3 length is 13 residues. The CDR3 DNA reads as TGTGCCTGGAGTGAACAGGGAAGGTCACCCCTCCACTTT. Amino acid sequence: CAWSEQGRSPLHF. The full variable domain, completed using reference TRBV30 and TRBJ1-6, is SQTIHQWPATLVQPVGSPLSLECTVEGTSNPNLYWYRQAAGRGLQLLFYSVGIGQISSEVPQNLSASRPQDRQFILSSKKLLLSDSGFYLCAWSEQGRSPLHFGNGTRLTVT.

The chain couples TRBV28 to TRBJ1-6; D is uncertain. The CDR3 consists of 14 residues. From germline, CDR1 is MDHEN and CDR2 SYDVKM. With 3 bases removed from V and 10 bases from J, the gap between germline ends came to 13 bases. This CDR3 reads CASSLGRVGSPLHF. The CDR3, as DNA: TGTGCCAGCAGTTTGGGCCGGGTGGGGTCACCCCTCCACTTT.

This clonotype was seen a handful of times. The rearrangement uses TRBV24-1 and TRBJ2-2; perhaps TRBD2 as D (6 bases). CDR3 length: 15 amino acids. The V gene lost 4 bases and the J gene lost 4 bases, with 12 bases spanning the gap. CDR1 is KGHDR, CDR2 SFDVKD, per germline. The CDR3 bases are TGTGCCACCAGTGACTTTAGCGGAGTCACCGGGGAGCTGTTTTTT. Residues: CATSDFSGVTGELFF.

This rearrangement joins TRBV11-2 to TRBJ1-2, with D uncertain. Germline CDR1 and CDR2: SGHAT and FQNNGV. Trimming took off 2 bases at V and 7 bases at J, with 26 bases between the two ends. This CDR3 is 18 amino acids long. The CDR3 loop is CASSLFVVPAGSYPGYTF. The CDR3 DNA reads TGTGCCAGCAGCTTATTCGTAGTCCCGGCCGGGAGTTATCCTGGCTACACCTTC.

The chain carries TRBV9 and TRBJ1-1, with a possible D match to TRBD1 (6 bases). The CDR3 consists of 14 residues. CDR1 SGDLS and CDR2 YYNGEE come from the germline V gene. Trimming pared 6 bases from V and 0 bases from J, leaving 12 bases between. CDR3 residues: CASMTGDMNTEAFF. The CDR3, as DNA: TGTGCCAGCATGACAGGAGACATGAACACTGAAGCTTTCTTT.

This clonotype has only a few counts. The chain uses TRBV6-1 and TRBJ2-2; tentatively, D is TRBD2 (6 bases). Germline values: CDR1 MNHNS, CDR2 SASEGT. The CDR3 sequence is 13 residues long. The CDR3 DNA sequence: TGTGCTTGCTTCGGGAGAGCGACCGGGGAGCTGTTTTTT. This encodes CACFGRATGELFF.

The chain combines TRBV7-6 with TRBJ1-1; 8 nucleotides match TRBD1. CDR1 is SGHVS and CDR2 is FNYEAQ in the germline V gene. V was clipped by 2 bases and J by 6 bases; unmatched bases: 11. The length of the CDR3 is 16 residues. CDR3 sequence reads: CASSLLTGAVGSEAFF. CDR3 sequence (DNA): TGTGCCAGCAGCTTATTGACAGGGGCTGTAGGGTCTGAAGCTTTCTTT.

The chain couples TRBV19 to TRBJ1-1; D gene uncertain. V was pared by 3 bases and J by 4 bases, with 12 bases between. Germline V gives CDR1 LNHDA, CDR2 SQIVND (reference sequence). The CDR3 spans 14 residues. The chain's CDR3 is CASSMGGPGTEAFF. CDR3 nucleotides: TGTGCCAGTAGTATGGGAGGGCCGGGCACTGAAGCTTTCTTT.

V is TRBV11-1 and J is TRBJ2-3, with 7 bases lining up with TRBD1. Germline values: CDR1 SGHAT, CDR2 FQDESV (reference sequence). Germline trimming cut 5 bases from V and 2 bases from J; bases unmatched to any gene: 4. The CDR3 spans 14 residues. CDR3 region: CASSPTGDTDTQYF. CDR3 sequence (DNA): TGTGCCAGCAGCCCTACAGGGGACACAGATACGCAGTATTTT.

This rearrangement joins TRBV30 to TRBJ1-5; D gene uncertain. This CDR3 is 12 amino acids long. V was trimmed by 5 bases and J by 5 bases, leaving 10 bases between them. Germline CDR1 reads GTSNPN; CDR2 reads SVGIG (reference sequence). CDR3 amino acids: CAWALSHQPQHF. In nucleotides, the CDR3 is TGTGCCTGGGCCCTCTCCCATCAGCCCCAGCATTTT.

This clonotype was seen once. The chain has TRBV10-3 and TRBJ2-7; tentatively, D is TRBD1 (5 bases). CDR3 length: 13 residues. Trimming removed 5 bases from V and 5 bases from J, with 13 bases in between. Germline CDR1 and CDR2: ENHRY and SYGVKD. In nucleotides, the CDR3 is TGTGCCATCAGTCTTACAGGTTACGACGAGCAGTACTTC. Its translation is CAISLTGYDEQYF.

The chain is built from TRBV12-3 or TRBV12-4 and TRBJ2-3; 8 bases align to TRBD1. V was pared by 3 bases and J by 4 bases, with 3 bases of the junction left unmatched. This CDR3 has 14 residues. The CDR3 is CASSLDRDPDTQYF. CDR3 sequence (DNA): TGTGCCAGCAGTTTGGACAGGGACCCAGATACGCAGTATTTT.

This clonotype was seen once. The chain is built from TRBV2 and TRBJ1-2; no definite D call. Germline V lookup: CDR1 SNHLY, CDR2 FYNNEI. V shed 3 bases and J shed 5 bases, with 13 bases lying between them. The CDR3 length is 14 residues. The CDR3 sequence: CASSESVAAYGYTF. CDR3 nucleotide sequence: TGTGCCAGCAGTGAGTCGGTTGCAGCGTATGGCTACACCTTC.

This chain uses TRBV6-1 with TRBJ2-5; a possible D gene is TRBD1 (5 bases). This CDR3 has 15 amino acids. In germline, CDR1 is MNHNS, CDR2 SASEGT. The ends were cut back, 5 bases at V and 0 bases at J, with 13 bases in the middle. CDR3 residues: CASSNPHRNQETQYF. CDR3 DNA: TGTGCCAGCAGTAATCCTCACAGGAACCAAGAGACCCAGTACTTC.

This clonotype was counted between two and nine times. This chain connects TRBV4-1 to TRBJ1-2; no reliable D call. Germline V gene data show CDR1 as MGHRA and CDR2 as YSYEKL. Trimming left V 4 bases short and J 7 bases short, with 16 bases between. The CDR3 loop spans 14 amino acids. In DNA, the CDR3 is TGCGCCAGCAGCCGACCCGGGAGTAGTAGTGGCTACACCTTC. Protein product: CASSRPGSSSGYTF.

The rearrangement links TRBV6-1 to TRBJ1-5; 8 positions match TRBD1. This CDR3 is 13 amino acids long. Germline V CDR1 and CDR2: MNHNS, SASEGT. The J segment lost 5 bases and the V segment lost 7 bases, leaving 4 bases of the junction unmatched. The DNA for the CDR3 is TGTGCCAGCACTGAGGACAGGGATCAGCCCCAGCATTTT. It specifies CASTEDRDQPQHF.

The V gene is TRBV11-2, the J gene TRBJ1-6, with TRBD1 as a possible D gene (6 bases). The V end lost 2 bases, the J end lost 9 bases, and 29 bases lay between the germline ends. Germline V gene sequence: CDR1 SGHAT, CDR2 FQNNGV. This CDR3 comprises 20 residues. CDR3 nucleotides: TGTGCCAGCAGCTTAAGGGCGGGGACTCCCGGGGCAGGGGATGTTTCACCCCTCCACTTT. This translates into CASSLRAGTPGAGDVSPLHF.

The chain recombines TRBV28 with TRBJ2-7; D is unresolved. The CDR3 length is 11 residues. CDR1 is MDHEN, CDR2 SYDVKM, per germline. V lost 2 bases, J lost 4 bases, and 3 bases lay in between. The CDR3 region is CASSLKYEQYF. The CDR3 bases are TGTGCCAGCAGTTTAAAGTACGAGCAGTACTTC.

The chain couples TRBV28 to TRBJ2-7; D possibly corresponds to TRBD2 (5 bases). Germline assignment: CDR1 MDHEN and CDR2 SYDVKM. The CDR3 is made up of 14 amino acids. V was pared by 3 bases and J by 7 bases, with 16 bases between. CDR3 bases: TGTGCCAGCAGTTTGAAGAGGGAGTCGGGGGAGCAGTACTTC. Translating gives CASSLKRESGEQYF. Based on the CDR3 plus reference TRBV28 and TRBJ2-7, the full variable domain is DVKVTQSSRYLVKRTGEKVFLECVQDMDHENMFWYRQDPGLGLRLIYFSYDVKMKEKGDIPEGYSVSREKKERFSLILESASTNQTSMYLCASSLKRESGEQYFGPGTRLTVT.

DNA of the CDR3: TGTGCTAGTGGTTTGGTATGGGACAGGGAGGATGGTGGCTACACCTTC. As protein: CASGLVWDREDGGYTF. The chain recombines TRBV12-5 with TRBJ1-2; 9 bases align to TRBD1. The CDR3 loop spans 16 amino acids. The V segment lost 0 bases and the J segment 7 bases; nucleotides outside the gene matches: 9. Germline lookup yields CDR1 LGHNT and CDR2 FRNRAP.

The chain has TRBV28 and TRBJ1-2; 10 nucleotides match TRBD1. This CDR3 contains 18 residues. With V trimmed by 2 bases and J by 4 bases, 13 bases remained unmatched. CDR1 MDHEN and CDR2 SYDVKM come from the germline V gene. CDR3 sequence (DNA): TGTGCCAGCAGTTTACCGCCCGGGACAGGGGTATCTGGCTATGGCTACACCTTC. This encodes CASSLPPGTGVSGYGYTF.

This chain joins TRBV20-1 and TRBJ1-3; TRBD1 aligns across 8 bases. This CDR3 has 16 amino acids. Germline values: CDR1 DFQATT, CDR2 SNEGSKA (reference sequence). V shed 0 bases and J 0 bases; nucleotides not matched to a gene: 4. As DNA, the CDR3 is TGCAGTGCTAGAGACACAACAGGGGGCTCTGGAAACACCATATATTTT. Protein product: CSARDTTGGSGNTIYF.

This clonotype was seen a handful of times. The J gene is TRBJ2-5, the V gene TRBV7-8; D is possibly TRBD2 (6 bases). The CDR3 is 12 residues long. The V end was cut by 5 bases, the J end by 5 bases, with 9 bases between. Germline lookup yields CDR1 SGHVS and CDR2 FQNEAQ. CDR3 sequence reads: CASSRGWETQYF. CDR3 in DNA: TGTGCCAGCAGCCGGGGGTGGGAGACCCAGTACTTC.

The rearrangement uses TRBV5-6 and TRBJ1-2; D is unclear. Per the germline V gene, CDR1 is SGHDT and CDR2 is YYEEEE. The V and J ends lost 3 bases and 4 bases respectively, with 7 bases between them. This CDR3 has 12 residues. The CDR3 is CASSSRSYGYTF. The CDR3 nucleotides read TGTGCCAGCAGCTCTCGGAGCTATGGCTACACCTTC.

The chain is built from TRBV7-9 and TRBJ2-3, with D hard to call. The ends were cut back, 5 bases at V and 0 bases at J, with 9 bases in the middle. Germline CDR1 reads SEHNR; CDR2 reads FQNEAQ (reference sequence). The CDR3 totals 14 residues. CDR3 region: CASSPVSSTDTQYF. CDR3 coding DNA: TGTGCCAGCAGCCCAGTCTCTAGCACAGATACGCAGTATTTT.

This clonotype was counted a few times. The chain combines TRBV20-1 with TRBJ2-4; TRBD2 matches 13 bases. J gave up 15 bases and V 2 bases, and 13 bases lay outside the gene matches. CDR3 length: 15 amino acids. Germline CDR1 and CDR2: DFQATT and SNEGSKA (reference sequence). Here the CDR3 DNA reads TGCAGTGCTAGACCCCGAAGGGGACTAGCGGGACTACGGTACTTC. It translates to CSARPRRGLAGLRYF.

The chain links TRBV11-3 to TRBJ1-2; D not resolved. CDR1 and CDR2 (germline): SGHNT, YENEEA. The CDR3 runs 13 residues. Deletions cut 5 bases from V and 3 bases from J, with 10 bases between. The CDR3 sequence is CASSGVSDYGYTF. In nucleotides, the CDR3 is TGTGCCAGCAGCGGGGTTTCGGACTATGGCTACACCTTC.

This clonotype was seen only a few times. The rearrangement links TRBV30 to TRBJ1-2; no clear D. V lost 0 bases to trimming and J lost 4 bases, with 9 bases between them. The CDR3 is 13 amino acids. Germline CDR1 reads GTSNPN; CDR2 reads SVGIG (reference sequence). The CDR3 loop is CAWSVKGTYGYTF. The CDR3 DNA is TGTGCCTGGAGTGTCAAGGGTACCTATGGCTACACCTTC. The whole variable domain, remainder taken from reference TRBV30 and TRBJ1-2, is SQTIHQWPATLVQPVGSPLSLECTVEGTSNPNLYWYRQAAGRGLQLLFYSVGIGQISSEVPQNLSASRPQDRQFILSSKKLLLSDSGFYLCAWSVKGTYGYTFGSGTRLTVV.

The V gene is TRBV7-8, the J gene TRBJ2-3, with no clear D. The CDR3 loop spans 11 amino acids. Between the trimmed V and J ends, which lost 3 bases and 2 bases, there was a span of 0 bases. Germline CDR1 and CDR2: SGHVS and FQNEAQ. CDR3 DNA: TGTGCCAGCAGCTTCACAGATACGCAGTATTTT. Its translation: CASSFTDTQYF.

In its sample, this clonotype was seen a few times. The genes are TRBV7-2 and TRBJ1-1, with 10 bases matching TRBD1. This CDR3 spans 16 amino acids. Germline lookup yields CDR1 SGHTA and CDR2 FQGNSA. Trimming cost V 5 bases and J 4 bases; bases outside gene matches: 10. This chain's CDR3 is CASSQTGGAPPTEAFF. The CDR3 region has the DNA TGTGCCAGCAGCCAGACAGGGGGCGCCCCCCCCACTGAAGCTTTCTTT. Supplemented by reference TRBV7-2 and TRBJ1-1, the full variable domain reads GAGVSQSPSNKVTEKGKDVELRCDPISGHTALYWYRQSLGQGLEFLIYFQGNSAPDKSGLPSDRFSAERTGGSVSTLTIQRTQQEDSAVYLCASSQTGGAPPTEAFFGQGTRLTVV.

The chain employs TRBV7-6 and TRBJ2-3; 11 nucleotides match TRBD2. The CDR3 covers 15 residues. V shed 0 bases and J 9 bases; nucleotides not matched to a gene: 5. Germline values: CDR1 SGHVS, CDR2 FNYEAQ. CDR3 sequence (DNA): TGTGCCAGCAGCTTAGCTAGCGGGGGGGCCGGGACGCAGTATTTT. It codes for CASSLASGGAGTQYF.

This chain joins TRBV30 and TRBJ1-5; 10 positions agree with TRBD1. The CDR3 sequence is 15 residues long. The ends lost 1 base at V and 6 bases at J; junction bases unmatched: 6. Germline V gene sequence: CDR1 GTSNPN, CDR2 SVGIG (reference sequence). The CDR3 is CAWSAGQGFGQPQHF. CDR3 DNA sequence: TGTGCCTGGAGTGCGGGACAGGGGTTCGGTCAGCCCCAGCATTTT.